This T cell receptor beta chain comes out of a study of blood T cell repertoires in COVID-19. This clone was recorded only once. In the original workflow: Estimation of nucleated cell counts relied on the amplification of reference gene primers. TCRdb's copy holds only in-frame clones and misses some; the assay was immunoSEQ multiplex PCR. Clonal size and the V and J genes are those of that table, whereas D and trimming came from the DNA. The top ten clones hold about 6% of a sample with about 110,000 clones, about 75% of them seen once. The germline CDR1 and CDR2 sequences are MDHEN and SYDVKM. After removal of 3 bases from V and 5 bases from J, the junction contained 9 bases not matched to a gene. The CDR3 length is 16 residues.

The J gene is TRBJ2-5, the V gene TRBV28; 10 nucleotides align to TRBD2. Sequencing was carried out using peripheral blood. The TCR was taken from an elderly man with acute or convalescent COVID-19. The DNA of the CDR3 is TGTGCCAGCAGTTTCCTAGCGGGAGCTACTGGGGAGACCCAGTACTTC. It translates to CASSFLAGATGETQYF. Using reference TRBV28 and TRBJ2-5 for the parts outside the CDR3, the full variable domain is DVKVTQSSRYLVKRTGEKVFLECVQDMDHENMFWYRQDPGLGLRLIYFSYDVKMKEKGDIPEGYSVSREKKERFSLILESASTNQTSMYLCASSFLAGATGETQYFGPGTRLLVL.